Listed here are 24 T cell receptor beta chains from one sample, sequenced in a study of shared clonotypes between healthy human individuals. It was CD45RO-negative cells, positively selected for CCR7, that made up naive CD8 cells, with terminally differentiated effector memory CD45RA+ cells excluded. TCRdb keeps only in-frame clones here, not all; method: immunoSEQ multiplex PCR. The data hold about 550,000 clones, with roughly 96% observed a single time. The specimen sequenced was naive CD8+ T cells sorted from blood. The receptors were gathered from a woman aged 25 to 39 in good health.

This clone was counted a few times. This CDR3 reads CASSWTGIKSTDTQYF. CDR3 bases: TGCGCCAGCAGCTGGACAGGGATCAAGAGCACAGATACGCAGTATTTT. J is TRBJ2-3 and V is TRBV5-1, with 8 bases identical to TRBD1. The CDR3 contains 16 residues. Germline V gene sequence: CDR1 SGHRS, CDR2 YFSETQ. V lost 3 bases, J lost 0 bases, and 6 bases stayed unmatched.

This rearrangement joins TRBV11-2 to TRBJ1-1, with unresolved D. V lost 2 bases and J lost 6, with 7 bases in between. This CDR3 has 12 amino acids. CDR1 is SGHAT and CDR2 is FQNNGV in the germline V gene. The CDR3 bases are TGTGCCAGCAGCTTAAGTGTACCTGAAGCTTTCTTT. Protein: CASSLSVPEAFF.

The sample holds one count of this clone. This chain joins TRBV10-3 and TRBJ1-2, with 9 positions matching TRBD1. From germline, CDR1 is ENHRY and CDR2 SYGVKD. V was pared by 0 bases and J by 4 bases, with 12 bases of the junction left unmatched. CDR3 length: 18 amino acids. The CDR3 sequence: CAISESGTGFGDFYGYTF. The CDR3 DNA reads TGTGCCATCAGTGAGTCAGGGACAGGGTTTGGCGACTTCTATGGCTACACCTTC.

The chain links TRBV28 to TRBJ2-7; D is tentatively TRBD1 or TRBD2 (5 bases each). Trimming stripped 1 base from V and 4 bases from J, with 11 bases between. The germline CDR1 and CDR2 sequences are MDHEN and SYDVKM. The CDR3 has 14 amino acids. In nucleotides, the CDR3 is TGTGCCAGCAGTTTATTGGGGACGGGTTACGAGCAGTACTTC. Translated, it gives CASSLLGTGYEQYF.

The rearrangement links TRBV27 to TRBJ2-1; weak D call: TRBD1 (6 bases). The V end was cut by 3 bases, the J end by 5 bases, with 20 bases between. Germline loops: CDR1 MNHEY, CDR2 SMNVEV (reference sequence). This CDR3 has 17 residues. This CDR3 is CASSFSVGDKWDNEQFF. The CDR3 coding sequence is TGTGCCAGCAGTTTTTCCGTGGGGGACAAATGGGACAATGAGCAGTTCTTC.

This chain links TRBV27 with TRBJ2-7, with D tentatively TRBD1 (5 bases). With 0 bases removed from V and 1 base from J, the gap between germline ends came to 10 bases. The CDR3 is 15 residues long. Per the germline V gene, CDR1 is MNHEY and CDR2 is SMNVEV (reference sequence). The CDR3 DNA follows: TGTGCCAGCAGTTTATCCCGACAGATATCCTACGAGCAGTACTTC. Amino acid sequence: CASSLSRQISYEQYF.

The chain employs TRBV11-3 and TRBJ2-2, with D perhaps being TRBD1 or TRBD2 (5 bases each). Germline V lookup: CDR1 SGHNT, CDR2 YENEEA. The length of the CDR3 is 14 residues. Deletions cut 3 bases from V and 1 base from J, with 6 bases between. The CDR3 is CASSLGVNTGELFF. CDR3 bases: TGTGCCAGCAGCTTGGGGGTGAACACCGGGGAGCTGTTTTTT.

This chain connects TRBV6-5 to TRBJ1-2, with D uncertain. This CDR3 has 15 amino acids. V lost 0 bases, J lost 5 bases, and 13 bases lay in between. Germline V CDR1 and CDR2: MNHEY, SVGAGI. The CDR3 loop is CASSYSLAAEYGYTF. For the CDR3, the DNA is TGTGCCAGCAGTTACTCATTGGCGGCGGAATATGGCTACACCTTC.

This clone was picked up one time. The V gene is TRBV13, the J gene TRBJ2-7, with TRBD1 matching 7 bases. This CDR3 region has 13 residues. Trimming removed 7 bases from V and 4 bases from J; junction bases left unmatched: 7. Germline V gene data show CDR1 as PRHDT and CDR2 as FYEKMQ (reference sequence). The CDR3 DNA is TGTGCCAGCAACAGACAGGGAGCGTACGAGCAGTACTTC. This gives the protein CASNRQGAYEQYF.

The V and J genes are TRBV5-4 and TRBJ1-1; weak D call: TRBD1 (6 bases). The germline V gene encodes CDR1 SGHNT and CDR2 YYREEE (reference sequence). Between the trimmed V and J ends, which lost 1 base and 2 bases, there was a span of 15 bases. This CDR3 is 16 amino acids long. This chain's CDR3 is CASSLRGDRLNTEAFF. In DNA, the CDR3 is TGTGCCAGCAGCTTGAGGGGGGATCGGCTTAACACTGAAGCTTTCTTT.

The gene calls are TRBV2 and TRBJ2-7, with TRBD1 matching 7 bases. Losses at the gene ends were 6 bases for V and 1 base for J; bases not matched to a gene: 6. Looked up from germline, CDR1 is SNHLY and CDR2 is FYNNEI. This CDR3 is built from 14 residues. The CDR3 DNA is TGTGCCAGCAGCGTAGGGGGCGCATCCTACGAGCAGTACTTC. Translation: CASSVGGASYEQYF.

The chain carries TRBV27 and TRBJ2-3; D possibly uses TRBD1 or TRBD2 (5 bases each). V was shortened by 6 bases and J by 2 bases, with 18 bases between the two germline ends. Germline assignment: CDR1 MNHEY and CDR2 SMNVEV (reference sequence). The CDR3 runs 16 residues. CDR3 DNA sequence: TGTGCCAGCAGCCGAACCCCGGTGGGGGTCACAGATACGCAGTATTTT. This gives the protein CASSRTPVGVTDTQYF.

V usage is TRBV6-6 and J usage is TRBJ1-1; D remains unclear. Deletions cut 2 bases from V and 8 bases from J, with 6 bases between. The CDR3 runs 11 residues. The germline V gene has CDR1 MNHNY and CDR2 SVGAGI (reference sequence). This CDR3 reads CASSYLLEAFF. The CDR3 coding sequence is TGTGCCAGCAGTTACCTATTAGAAGCTTTCTTT.

This sequence joins TRBV28 and TRBJ2-5; D gene unclear. This CDR3 is built from 15 residues. Germline values: CDR1 MDHEN, CDR2 SYDVKM. V lost 3 bases and J lost 5, with 16 bases in between. CDR3 in DNA: TGTGCCAGCAGTTTTAGGGCGTCCTATAAGGAGACCCAGTACTTC. Protein: CASSFRASYKETQYF.

The chain has TRBV7-7 and TRBJ2-2; 8 bases fit TRBD2. V was pared by 1 base and J by 6 bases, with 13 bases of the junction left unmatched. The germline V gene has CDR1 SSHAT and CDR2 FNYEAQ (reference sequence). The CDR3 is made up of 18 amino acids. This CDR3 reads CASSLGSSSGDYAGELFF. The DNA of the CDR3 is TGTGCCAGCAGCTTAGGTTCGAGTAGCGGGGACTATGCCGGGGAGCTGTTTTTT.

This chain links TRBV14 with TRBJ1-6, with D unclear. Per the germline V gene, CDR1 is SGHDN and CDR2 is FVKESK. The V gene lost 1 base and the J gene lost 9 bases, with 7 bases spanning the gap. The CDR3 is 13 amino acids. The CDR3 coding sequence is TGTGCCAGCAGCCAAGTACAATTTTCACCCCTCCACTTT. Protein sequence: CASSQVQFSPLHF.

The genes are TRBV4-1 and TRBJ1-2, with D unclear. Germline V lookup: CDR1 MGHRA, CDR2 YSYEKL. The V gene lost 0 bases and the J gene lost 2 bases, with 10 bases spanning the gap. There are 15 residues in the CDR3. The chain's CDR3 is CASSQDPGANYGYTF. In DNA form, the CDR3 reads TGCGCCAGCAGCCAAGATCCGGGTGCGAACTATGGCTACACCTTC.

The V gene is TRBV28, the J gene TRBJ2-7, with 8 positions matching TRBD2. The CDR3 covers 15 residues. The germline V gene has CDR1 MDHEN and CDR2 SYDVKM. The junction had 10 bases not matched to a gene; V was cut back by 6 bases and J by 3 bases. The CDR3 region is CASRSTSDFLYEQYF. The CDR3 coding sequence is TGTGCCAGCAGGTCGACTAGCGACTTTCTCTACGAGCAGTACTTC.

The CDR3 region is CASSLGKNTEAFF. The CDR3 DNA follows: TGTGCCAGCAGCTTAGGCAAGAACACTGAAGCTTTCTTT. The gene calls are TRBV13 and TRBJ1-1; D gene ambiguous. Trimming left V 0 bases short and J 1 base short, with 3 bases between. Germline V CDR1 and CDR2: PRHDT, FYEKMQ (reference sequence). The CDR3 sequence is 13 residues long.

The rearrangement links TRBV27 to TRBJ2-1, with D possibly matching TRBD1 (5 bases). V was pared by 5 bases and J by 5 bases, with 16 bases between. The CDR3 consists of 15 residues. The germline V gene has CDR1 MNHEY and CDR2 SMNVEV (reference sequence). Here the CDR3 reads CASSLTPQANNEQFF. The CDR3 nucleotides are TGTGCCAGCAGTCTTACCCCACAGGCCAACAATGAGCAGTTCTTC.

This clone appeared once. The V and J genes are TRBV27 and TRBJ2-7; the match to TRBD1 covers 11 bases. Trimming removed 4 bases from V and 2 bases from J; junction bases left unmatched: 4. Germline CDR1 and CDR2: MNHEY and SMNVEV (reference sequence). The CDR3 is 15 residues long. CDR3: CASSYGTGGTYEQYF. The CDR3 DNA sequence: TGTGCCAGCAGTTACGGGACAGGGGGAACCTACGAGCAGTACTTC.

The chain carries TRBV6-6 and TRBJ2-1; possibly TRBD1 or TRBD2 for D (5 bases each). Per the germline V gene, CDR1 is MNHNY and CDR2 is SVGAGI (reference sequence). The CDR3 consists of 11 residues. V lost 7 bases to trimming and J lost 10 bases, with 11 bases between them. The CDR3 protein is CASTRGEEQFF. CDR3 DNA: TGTGCCAGCACCAGAGGGGAAGAGCAGTTCTTC.

The rearrangement links TRBV5-1 to TRBJ2-5; D gene ambiguous. TRBJ2-7 matches the DNA end more closely, so the J call is doubtful. CDR1 is SGHRS, CDR2 YFSETQ, per germline. The CDR3 spans 15 residues. In DNA, the CDR3 is TGCGCCAGCAGCTTGGCTCGGACGGGTTCCTACGAGCAGTACTTC. Translation: CASSLARTGSYEQYF.

The chain combines TRBV5-6 with TRBJ2-3; 7 bases are shared with TRBD2. Germline trimming cut 2 bases from V and 1 base from J; bases unmatched to any gene: 4. CDR3 length equals 15 residues. Per germline, CDR1 SGHDT and CDR2 YYEEEE. The CDR3 sequence: CASSFSTSGTDTQYF. In nucleotides, the CDR3 is TGTGCCAGCAGCTTTAGCACTAGCGGCACAGATACGCAGTATTTT.